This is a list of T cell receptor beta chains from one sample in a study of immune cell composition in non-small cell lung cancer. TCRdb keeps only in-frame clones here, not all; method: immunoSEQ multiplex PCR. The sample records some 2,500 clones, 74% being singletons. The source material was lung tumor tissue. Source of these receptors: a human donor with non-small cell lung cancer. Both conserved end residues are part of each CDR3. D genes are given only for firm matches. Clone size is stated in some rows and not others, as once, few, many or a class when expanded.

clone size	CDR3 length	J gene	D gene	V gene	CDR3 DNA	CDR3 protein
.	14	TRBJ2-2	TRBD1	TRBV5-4	TGTGCCAGCAGCCGGGACAGGGGGTCCGGGGAGCTGTTTTTT	CASSRDRGSGELFF
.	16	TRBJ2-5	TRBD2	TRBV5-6	TGTGCCAGCAGCTCCGGACTAGCGGGGGGTTGGGAGACCCAGTACTTC	CASSSGLAGGWETQYF
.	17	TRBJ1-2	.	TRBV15	TGTGCCACCAGCAGAGATCGGGCGGCAGGGGCCGTCTATGGCTACACCTTC	CATSRDRAAGAVYGYTF
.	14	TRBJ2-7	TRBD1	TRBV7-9	TGTGCCAGCAGCACAGACAGGGGCTCCTACGAGCAGTACTTC	CASSTDRGSYEQYF
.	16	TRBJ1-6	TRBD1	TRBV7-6	TGTGCCAGCAGCTCTGGACAGGGGAGGACGAATTCACCCCTCCACTTT	CASSSGQGRTNSPLHF
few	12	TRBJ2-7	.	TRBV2	TGTGCCAGCGGACAGAGCGCCTACGAGCAGTACTTC	CASGQSAYEQYF
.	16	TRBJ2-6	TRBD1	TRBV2	TGTGCCAGCTTGACCGGGACAGTCTTTGGGGCCAACGTCCTGACTTTC	CASLTGTVFGANVLTF
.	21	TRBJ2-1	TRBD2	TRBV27	TGTGCCAGCAGTGCCCAATACAGGACTAGCGGGGGGTCTCGCTCCTACAATGAGCAGTTCTTC	CASSAQYRTSGGSRSYNEQFF
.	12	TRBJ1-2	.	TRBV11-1	TGTGCCAGCAGCTTATCGGGGTATGGCTACACCTTC	CASSLSGYGYTF
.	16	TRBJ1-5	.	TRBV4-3	TGCGCCAGCAGCCAAGATCTTCGCGGCAGCGTGAGGCCCCAGCATTTT	CASSQDLRGSVRPQHF
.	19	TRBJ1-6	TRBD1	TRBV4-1	TGCGCCAGCAGCCAGACCCCGGGACAGGGAAGCTCCTATAATTCACCCCTCCACTTT	CASSQTPGQGSSYNSPLHF
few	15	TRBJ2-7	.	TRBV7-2	TGTGCCAGCAGCTTAGGGGCCCACCAACCCTACGAGCAGTACTTC	CASSLGAHQPYEQYF
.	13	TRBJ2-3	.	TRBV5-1	TGCGCCAGCAGCTTGGGCTCGGGAGATACGCAGTATTTT	CASSLGSGDTQYF
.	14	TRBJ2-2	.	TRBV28	TGTGCCAGCAGTCAGGGCCTCGAAAGGGGGGAGCTGTTTTTT	CASSQGLERGELFF
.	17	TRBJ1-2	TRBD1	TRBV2	TGTGCCAGCAGTGATAATTTAAGGGGGCGAGCTAACTATGGCTACACCTTC	CASSDNLRGRANYGYTF
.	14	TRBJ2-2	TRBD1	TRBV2	TGTGCCAGCAGTGTCCAGGGGGCTCCCGGGGAGCTGTTTTTT	CASSVQGAPGELFF
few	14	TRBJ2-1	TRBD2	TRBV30	TGTGCCTGGACTAGCGGGGGATACTACAATGAGCAGTTCTTC	CAWTSGGYYNEQFF
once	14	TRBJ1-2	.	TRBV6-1	TGTGCCAGCAGTGAAATTGGGGGGAACTATGGCTACACCTTC	CASSEIGGNYGYTF
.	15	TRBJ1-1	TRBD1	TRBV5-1	TGCGCCAGCAGCTTGGCCGGGACAGATAACACTGAAGCTTTCTTT	CASSLAGTDNTEAFF
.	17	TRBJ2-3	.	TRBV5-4	TGTGCCAGCAGCTTGAGGGTGGTGGACTACTCCACAGATACGCAGTATTTT	CASSLRVVDYSTDTQYF
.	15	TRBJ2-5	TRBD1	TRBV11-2	TGTGCCAGCAGCTTCGCAGGGGGCCCTCAAGAGACCCAGTACTTC	CASSFAGGPQETQYF
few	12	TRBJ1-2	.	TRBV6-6	TGTGCCAGCAGCCTGGACAGCTATGGCTACACCTTC	CASSLDSYGYTF
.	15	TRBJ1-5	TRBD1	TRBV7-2	TGTGCCAGCAGCCGCCGGACAGGGGCTGGTCAGCCCCAGCATTTT	CASSRRTGAGQPQHF
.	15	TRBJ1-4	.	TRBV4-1	TGCGCCAGCAGCCTAACGGACAGCTATAATGAAAAACTGTTTTTT	CASSLTDSYNEKLFF
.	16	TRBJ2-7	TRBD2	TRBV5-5	TGTGCCAGCAGCCCCGGGGGGACGGATGCCGAGATGGAGCAGTACTTC	CASSPGGTDAEMEQYF
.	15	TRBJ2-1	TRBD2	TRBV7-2	TGTGCCAGCAGCTTAGCGGGACTAGGAAGCAATGAGCAGTTCTTC	CASSLAGLGSNEQFF
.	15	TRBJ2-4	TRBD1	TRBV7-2	TGTGCCAGCAGCTCGCTACAGGGGGCCAAAAACATTCAGTACTTC	CASSSLQGAKNIQYF
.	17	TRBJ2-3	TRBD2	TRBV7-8	TGTGCCAGCAGCCTGGGACTAGCGGGGGGGCTCGCAGATACGCAGTATTTT	CASSLGLAGGLADTQYF
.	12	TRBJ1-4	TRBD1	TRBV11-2	TGTGCCAGCAAAGGAGGGGGCGAAAAACTGTTTTTT	CASKGGGEKLFF
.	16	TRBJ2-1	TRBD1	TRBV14	TGTGCCAGCAGCTACAAGATGGGGACAGGGGCTAATGAGCAGTTCTTC	CASSYKMGTGANEQFF
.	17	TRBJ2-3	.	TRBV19	TGTGCCAGTAGTATAGCCCCACAGGGTTCTAGCACAGATACGCAGTATTTT	CASSIAPQGSSTDTQYF
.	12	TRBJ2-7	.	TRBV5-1	TGCGCCAGCAGCCTCGGGTACTACGAGCAGTACTTC	CASSLGYYEQYF